These 9 T cell receptor beta chains originate from one sample sequenced in a study of blood T cells in healthy people across ages. A J-beta primer mix and a sample-barcoded 5' primer were used in a second PCR of roughly 6 to 12 cycles. TCRdb used MiXCR to reprocess the 5' RACE reads, holding one entry per CDR3 protein. Of some 1.4 million distinct CDR3 sequences detected, approximately 38% appear once; the ten largest clones hold roughly 7.7%. Sequencing used blood. The receptors originated from a woman younger than 30 in good health.

The chain combines TRBV9 with TRBJ2-3, with 9 bases identical to TRBD2. Trimming removed 3 bases from V and 0 bases from J; junction bases left unmatched: 5. The CDR3 has 16 amino acids. Germline values: CDR1 SGDLS, CDR2 YYNGEE. The CDR3 DNA reads TGTGCCAGCAGCGGGAGCGGGGGGCTCAGCACAGATACGCAGTATTTT. Protein sequence: CASSGSGGLSTDTQYF.

This clonotype was recorded a few times. The chain is built from TRBV7-9 and TRBJ1-1; the match to TRBD1 covers 11 bases. From germline, CDR1 is SEHNR and CDR2 FQNEAQ (reference sequence). This CDR3 is 15 amino acids long. The ends lost 5 bases at V and 6 bases at J; junction bases unmatched: 8. CDR3 DNA sequence: TGTGCCAGCAGCCCTCCTGGACAGGGGGCTCCTGAAGCTTTCTTT. Its protein product is CASSPPGQGAPEAFF.

This sequence joins TRBV24-1 and TRBJ2-7, with 7 nucleotides matching TRBD1. The CDR3 sequence is 16 residues long. From germline, CDR1 is KGHDR and CDR2 SFDVKD. With V trimmed by 1 base and J by 3 bases, 8 bases remained unmatched. The CDR3 sequence: CATSDFGRQGRYEQYF. Written as DNA, the CDR3 is TGTGCCACCAGTGATTTTGGAAGACAGGGTCGCTACGAGCAGTACTTC.

This clonotype is a singleton in its sample. This could be a read error, since a much larger clone is one nucleotide away. The chain combines TRBV4-1 with TRBJ2-1; a weak D match, TRBD1 (5 bases). Germline CDR1 reads MGHRA; CDR2 reads YSYEKL. Trimming cost V 3 bases and J 9 bases, with 12 bases left between them. The CDR3 runs 13 residues. This chain's CDR3 is CASSHSGSGEQFF. The DNA for the CDR3 is TGCGCCAGCAGCCATTCAGGGTCGGGTGAGCAGTTCTTC.

This clonotype has only a few counts. The chain couples TRBV12-3 or TRBV12-4 to TRBJ1-2; D possibly corresponds to TRBD1 (5 bases). This CDR3 has 15 amino acids. V was trimmed by 2 bases and J by 0 bases, leaving 10 bases between them. The CDR3 bases are TGTGCCAGCAGTTTACCCCAGGGATCTAACTATGGCTACACCTTC. Amino acid sequence: CASSLPQGSNYGYTF.

The chain employs TRBV7-9 and TRBJ2-7; D may be TRBD1 or TRBD2 (6 bases each). Trimming stripped 10 bases from V and 0 bases from J, with 16 bases between. In germline, CDR1 is SEHNR, CDR2 FQNEAQ (reference sequence). The CDR3 loop spans 14 amino acids. The CDR3: CATRKGGASYEQYF. In DNA, the CDR3 is TGTGCCACCCGAAAGGGGGGCGCCTCCTACGAGCAGTACTTC.

This sequence joins TRBV6-1 and TRBJ2-5; D call uncertain. V was clipped by 2 bases and J by 1 base, with 5 bases between them. The CDR3 is 13 amino acids. Germline CDR1 and CDR2: MNHNS and SASEGT. As DNA, the CDR3 is TGTGCCAGCAGTGAATGGAGCCAAGAGACCCAGTACTTC. This sequence encodes CASSEWSQETQYF.

As to this clonotype: Given a much more abundant clone one base away, this may be a read error. CDR3 residues: CASNDLRDTQYF. The DNA for the CDR3 is TGCGCCAGCAATGATCTTCGGGATACGCAGTATTTT. J is TRBJ2-3 and V is TRBV10-1; the D is unclear. The germline V gene encodes CDR1 WNHNN and CDR2 SYGVQD (reference sequence). The V end lost 7 bases, the J end lost 6 bases, and 11 bases lay between the germline ends. CDR3 length: 12 amino acids.

The genes are TRBV7-8 and TRBJ2-1, with TRBD2 matching over 7 bases. Trimming at V came to 0 bases and at J to 7 bases, leaving 9 bases not matched to a gene. Germline V gives CDR1 SGHVS, CDR2 FQNEAQ. The CDR3 covers 16 residues. In DNA form, the CDR3 reads TGTGCCAGCAGCTTAGCGAAAAGGACTAGTCGGAATGAGCAGTTCTTC. It specifies CASSLAKRTSRNEQFF.